The source of this TCR beta chain is a study of cytomegalovirus exposure and HLA in healthy donors. Study-level points and caveats: Sequencing likely caused a cluster of highly shared sequence variants.

As for this clone: Its antigen is undetermined.

The PCR was carried out with 60 Vbeta primers and 13 Jbeta primers. TCRdb's copy holds only in-frame clones and misses some; the assay was immunoSEQ multiplex PCR. The table for this sample gives approximately 38,000 clones. Samples came from healthy bone marrow donors. Donors likely had unrecorded immune exposures despite being nominally healthy when sampled. Trimming removed 3 bases from V and 3 bases from J; junction bases left unmatched: 1. Germline CDR1 KGHSH, CDR2 LQKENI. The CDR3 totals 13 residues. The source material was PBMCs. The chain couples TRBV18 to TRBJ2-7, with 8 nucleotides matching TRBD2. The receptor was derived from a man aged 40-49 years in good health and CMV-seropositive. In nucleotides, the CDR3 is TGTGCCAGCTCACCGACTAGCGACTACGAGCAGTACTTC. Its protein is CASSPTSDYEQYF.